The clone carrying this T cell receptor (beta chain) was seen a few times. What it binds is not known. Staining for CD45RO/CCR7/CD25/CD127/CD95/CD27 allowed sorting of CD4+ naive, central memory, regulatory and stem cell-like memory cells. The sample comes from a study of beta chain features in type 1 diabetes. The study reverse transcribed the entire isolated RNA, so it sequenced expressed TCRB transcripts. Using immunoSEQ multiplex PCR, the repertoire was profiled, and TCRdb retains in-frame clones only, with some absent. The repertoire holds more than 150,000 clones, with 9% to 10% as singletons. Study-wide points: Type 1 diabetes patients had TCRB CDR3s that were shorter (moderately but significantly so) in all four CD4+ subsets. Type 1 diabetes patients showed fewer insertions and more deletions at VDJ junctions.

The sequenced sample consisted of central memory CD4+ T cells from blood. The receptor was derived from a woman under 40 with type 1 diabetes.

Here the CDR3 DNA reads TGCGCCAGCAGCTCAATAACAGGCCACCAAGAGACCCAGTACTTC. Its translation is CASSSITGHQETQYF. The chain has TRBV5-1 and TRBJ2-5; D may be TRBD1 (5 bases). V was shortened by 3 bases and J by 0 bases, with 12 bases between the two germline ends. This CDR3 region has 15 residues. Germline V CDR1 and CDR2: SGHRS, YFSETQ.